The 23 T cell receptor beta chains reported below all come from one sample, sequenced in a study of blood T cell repertoires in COVID-19 (TCRdb year 2020). The method behind the library was the immunoSEQ multiplex PCR assay. TCRdb retrieved this table from immuneACCESS and kept in-frame rearrangements only. Not all clones are present; in checked studies, unresolved V genes account for under half, and no reason is known for the remainder. This sample has over 95,000 clones in its table, and approximately 85% of those were observed once. The top ten constitute about 3% of the sample. Sequencing used peripheral blood. Every receptor here comes from a man aged 40-49 years with acute or convalescent COVID-19.

This chain connects TRBV6-2 or TRBV6-3 to TRBJ2-7, with D possibly being TRBD1 (6 bases). Germline values: CDR1 MNHEY, CDR2 SVGEGT. Trimming shortened V by 2 bases and J by 0 bases, and 8 bases separated the two germline ends. The CDR3 sequence is 14 residues long. CDR3 amino acids: CASSYRDNSYEQYF. The CDR3 DNA follows: TGTGCCAGCAGTTACCGGGACAACTCCTACGAGCAGTACTTC.

This sequence joins TRBV5-1 and TRBJ2-2; D remains unclear. The CDR3 covers 15 residues. Germline V gene lookup returns CDR1 SGHRS and CDR2 YFSETQ. Trimming stripped 2 bases from V and 6 bases from J, with 14 bases between. The CDR3 region has the DNA TGCGCCAGCAGCTTACCACCTACCCACGCCGGGGAGCTGTTTTTT. Translated: CASSLPPTHAGELFF.

The rearrangement links TRBV7-9 to TRBJ1-4, with D maybe TRBD1 (5 bases). Germline V gives CDR1 SEHNR, CDR2 FQNEAQ (reference sequence). CDR3 length equals 14 residues. V was cut by 5 bases and J by 8 bases, with 15 bases left in between. The CDR3 region is CASSRTGGGEKLFF. As DNA, the CDR3 is TGTGCCAGCAGCCGAACGGGGGGAGGAGAAAAACTGTTTTTT.

This chain joins TRBV13 and TRBJ2-3; no clear D. Germline CDR1 reads PRHDT; CDR2 reads FYEKMQ (reference sequence). This CDR3 comprises 16 residues. V lost 2 bases and J lost 0, with 12 bases in between. Here the CDR3 reads CASSLIGIQSTDTQYF. The DNA of the CDR3 is TGTGCCAGCAGCTTAATTGGAATACAGAGCACAGATACGCAGTATTTT.

The chain combines TRBV10-3 with TRBJ2-3; tentative D call: TRBD1 (5 bases). The germline V gene encodes CDR1 ENHRY and CDR2 SYGVKD. The CDR3 totals 15 residues. V was clipped by 9 bases and J by 1 base, with 17 bases between them. In DNA, the CDR3 is TGTGCCATTGCAGTTGGTCCGACAGGCACAGATACGCAGTATTTT. Protein sequence: CAIAVGPTGTDTQYF.

The V call is TRBV30, the J call TRBJ2-1; perhaps TRBD1 as D (6 bases). V was cut by 5 bases and J by 9 bases, with 14 bases left in between. The length of the CDR3 is 12 residues. Per the germline V gene, CDR1 is GTSNPN and CDR2 is SVGIG (reference sequence). The CDR3 coding sequence is TGTGCCTGGTCCACACAGGGACCTGAGCAGTTCTTC. It yields the protein CAWSTQGPEQFF.

This clone was seen only a few times. The genes are TRBV30 and TRBJ1-5, with a possible D match to TRBD1 (5 bases). This CDR3 spans 13 amino acids. V was trimmed by 2 bases and J by 4 bases, leaving 9 bases between them. CDR1 and CDR2 (germline): GTSNPN, SVGIG (reference sequence). The CDR3 sequence is CAWSQGRNQPQHF. The CDR3 bases are TGTGCCTGGAGTCAGGGTAGGAATCAGCCCCAGCATTTT.

The V gene is TRBV30, the J gene TRBJ1-5, with 7 bases matching TRBD1. The CDR3 consists of 18 residues. Per germline, CDR1 GTSNPN and CDR2 SVGIG (reference sequence). Germline trimming cut 1 base from V and 0 bases from J; bases unmatched to any gene: 12. The CDR3 here is CAWSAPGQRSHSNQPQHF. For the CDR3, the DNA is TGTGCCTGGAGTGCACCGGGACAGAGAAGTCATAGCAATCAGCCCCAGCATTTT.

The chain combines TRBV7-2 with TRBJ2-4; 14 bases are shared with TRBD2. From germline, CDR1 is SGHTA and CDR2 FQGNSA. The CDR3 has 16 residues. Losses at the gene ends were 6 bases for V and 5 bases for J; bases not matched to a gene: 6. In DNA, the CDR3 is TGTGCCAGCAGGACAGGACTAGCGGGGGGCCAAAACATTCAGTACTTC. Its translation: CASRTGLAGGQNIQYF.

The V call is TRBV12-3 or TRBV12-4, the J call TRBJ2-3; a possible D gene is TRBD2 (6 bases). With 8 bases removed from V and 2 bases from J, the gap between germline ends came to 11 bases. This CDR3 is 13 amino acids long. CDR3 sequence reads: CASGGGTTDTQYF. The CDR3 nucleotides are TGTGCCAGCGGTGGGGGGACCACAGATACGCAGTATTTT.

This chain links TRBV5-1 with TRBJ2-5; D is possibly TRBD2 (6 bases). Trimming left V 4 bases short and J 5 bases short, with 12 bases between. The length of the CDR3 is 13 residues. Germline CDR1 and CDR2: SGHRS and YFSETQ. The CDR3 region has the DNA TGCGCCAGCAGCCGGGGGTCGGGGGAGACCCAGTACTTC. This encodes CASSRGSGETQYF.

The rearrangement links TRBV24-1 to TRBJ2-7; D call uncertain. V lost 6 bases and J 1 base, leaving 9 bases between the germline ends. Germline V lookup: CDR1 KGHDR, CDR2 SFDVKD. The CDR3 is 13 amino acids. CDR3 sequence (DNA): TGTGCCACCAGTCCGGGTAGGTCCTACGAGCAGTACTTC. It codes for CATSPGRSYEQYF.

The chain has TRBV19 and TRBJ1-5; TRBD1 matches 11 bases. The CDR3 spans 19 residues. Germline V lookup: CDR1 LNHDA, CDR2 SQIVND (reference sequence). Trimming cost V 10 bases and J 5 bases; bases outside gene matches: 22. CDR3 sequence (DNA): TGTGCCAATATTTGGACAGGGGGCCTCGTCGCGTATTGCCATCAGCCCCAGCATTTT. Its protein is CANIWTGGLVAYCHQPQHF.

The chain couples TRBV10-3 to TRBJ1-3, with TRBD1 as a possible D gene (5 bases). Germline loops: CDR1 ENHRY, CDR2 SYGVKD. The CDR3 runs to 15 residues. V was cut by 6 bases and J by 8 bases, with 20 bases left in between. The CDR3 reads CAISAVDGPRDTIYF. The CDR3 bases are TGTGCCATCAGCGCAGTGGACGGCCCCAGGGACACCATATATTTT.

The CDR3 DNA sequence: TGCGCCAGCAGCTTGGGCCTAGCGGGGGGGCTTCGCACAGATACGCAGTATTTT. Amino acid sequence: CASSLGLAGGLRTDTQYF. The rearrangement uses TRBV5-1 and TRBJ2-3; 12 bases agree with TRBD2. The CDR3 runs 18 residues. Germline V lookup: CDR1 SGHRS, CDR2 YFSETQ. With 0 bases clipped from V and 1 base from J, the junction kept 6 bases outside the gene matches.

The chain is built from TRBV2 and TRBJ2-2; TRBD1 is a possible D gene (5 bases). This CDR3 is 14 amino acids long. Germline CDR1 is SNHLY and CDR2 is FYNNEI. The V gene lost 6 bases and the J gene lost 4 bases, with 12 bases spanning the gap. The CDR3 is CASRQIGVTGELFF. The CDR3 nucleotides are TGTGCCAGCAGGCAAATAGGGGTCACCGGGGAGCTGTTTTTT.

The chain joins TRBV7-9 to TRBJ1-2; tentatively, D is TRBD1 (6 bases). CDR1 and CDR2 (germline): SEHNR, FQNEAQ (reference sequence). This CDR3 spans 14 amino acids. V was clipped by 8 bases and J by 3 bases, with 16 bases between them. The CDR3 reads CASGRPGDDYGYTF. In DNA, the CDR3 is TGTGCCAGCGGACGGCCAGGGGACGACTATGGCTACACCTTC. The whole variable domain, remainder taken from reference TRBV7-9 and TRBJ1-2, is DTGVSQNPRHKITKRGQNVTFRCDPISEHNRLYWYRQTLGQGPEFLTYFQNEAQLEKSRLLSDRFSAERPKGSFSTLEIQRTEQGDSAMYLCASGRPGDDYGYTFGSGTRLTVV.

In DNA form, the CDR3 reads TGTGCCAGTAGTATAGATCGCACCAGCCAGCATTTT. This codes for CASSIDRTSQHF. The chain is built from TRBV19 and TRBJ1-5; D not resolved. Deletions cut 0 bases from V and 12 bases from J, with 9 bases between. CDR3 length: 12 amino acids. From germline, CDR1 is LNHDA and CDR2 SQIVND (reference sequence).

The genes are TRBV7-9 and TRBJ1-4; D gene ambiguous. V lost 4 bases and J 15 bases, leaving 21 bases between the germline ends. Germline V lookup: CDR1 SEHNR, CDR2 FQNEAQ (reference sequence). CDR3 length: 14 residues. DNA for the CDR3: TGTGCCAGCAGCTCTGGGCTGAGCTTGGAAATTATGTTTTTT. It yields the protein CASSSGLSLEIMFF.

The table lists this clone with a few counts. V is TRBV2 and J is TRBJ1-5; 8 nucleotides agree with TRBD1. Trimming took 7 bases from V and 0 from J; bases not matched to a gene: 2. CDR1 SNHLY and CDR2 FYNNEI come from the germline V gene. This CDR3 is built from 14 residues. CDR3 sequence (DNA): TGTGCCAGCAATGGACAGGGTAGCAATCAGCCCCAGCATTTT. Amino acids: CASNGQGSNQPQHF.

The chain links TRBV10-3 to TRBJ2-5, with D uncertain. Trimming pared 4 bases from V and 3 bases from J, leaving 9 bases between. The length of the CDR3 is 13 residues. CDR1 and CDR2 from the germline V gene are ENHRY and SYGVKD. The CDR3 sequence: CAISVQEEETQYF. CDR3 in DNA: TGTGCCATCAGTGTCCAGGAAGAAGAGACCCAGTACTTC.

The genes are TRBV5-6 and TRBJ2-3; maybe TRBD1 (6 bases). The V gene lost 7 bases and the J gene lost 0 bases, with 12 bases spanning the gap. CDR3 length equals 14 residues. CDR1 is SGHDT and CDR2 is YYEEEE in the germline V gene. CDR3 nucleotides: TGTGCCAGCGGGGACACTTCTAGCACAGATACGCAGTATTTT. Translation gives CASGDTSSTDTQYF.

V is TRBV29-1 and J is TRBJ1-2; D is unresolved. V lost 4 bases and J lost 2, with 8 bases in between. Germline CDR1 is SQVTM and CDR2 is ANQGSEA. The CDR3 sequence is 12 residues long. CDR3 sequence: CSVVSANYGYTF. CDR3 DNA: TGCAGCGTTGTTTCAGCGAACTATGGCTACACCTTC.